This T cell receptor (beta chain) stems from a study of blood T cell repertoires in COVID-19. Overall study context: The United States, Italy and Spain supplied acute and convalescent COVID-19 samples. The cDNA or gDNA used as material had been derived from T cells, B-cell-depleted T cells, or PBMCs.

This CDR3 has 12 residues. Trimming removed 3 bases at V and 3 bases at J, with 9 bases between. Looked up from germline, CDR1 is SQVTM and CDR2 is ANQGSEA. Under the authors' procedure: It was from reference gene primer amplification that nucleated cell counts were estimated. TCRdb keeps only in-frame clones here, not all; method: immunoSEQ multiplex PCR. Clone size and V and J calls were adopted from that table, with D and trimming inferred from the DNA. The sample includes a few hundred thousand clones, roughly 80% seen only once; the top ten take around 2.7%. Sequencing used peripheral blood. The chain combines TRBV29-1 with TRBJ2-7; D is perhaps TRBD1 (6 bases). The source of this sequence is a woman aged 25 to 39 who had recovered from COVID-19. The CDR3 sequence: CSVDGRGYEQYF. In nucleotides, the CDR3 is TGCAGCGTTGATGGCAGGGGCTACGAGCAGTACTTC.